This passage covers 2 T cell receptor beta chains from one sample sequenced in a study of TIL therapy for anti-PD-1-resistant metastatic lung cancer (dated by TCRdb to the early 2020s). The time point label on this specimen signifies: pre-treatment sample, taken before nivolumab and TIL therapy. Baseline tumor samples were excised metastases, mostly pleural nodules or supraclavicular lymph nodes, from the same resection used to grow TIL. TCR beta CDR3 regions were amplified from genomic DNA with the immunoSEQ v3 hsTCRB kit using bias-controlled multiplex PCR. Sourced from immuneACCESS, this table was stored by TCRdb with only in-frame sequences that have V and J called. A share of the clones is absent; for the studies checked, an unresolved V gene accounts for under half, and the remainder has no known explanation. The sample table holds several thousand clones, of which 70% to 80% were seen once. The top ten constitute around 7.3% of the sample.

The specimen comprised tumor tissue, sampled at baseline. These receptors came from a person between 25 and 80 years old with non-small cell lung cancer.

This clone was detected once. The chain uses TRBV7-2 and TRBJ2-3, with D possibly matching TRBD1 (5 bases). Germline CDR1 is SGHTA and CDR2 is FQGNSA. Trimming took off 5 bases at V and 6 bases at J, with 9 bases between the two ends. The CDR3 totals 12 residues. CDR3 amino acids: CASSPGADTQYF. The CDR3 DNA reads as TGTGCCAGCAGCCCTGGGGCGGATACGCAGTATTTT.

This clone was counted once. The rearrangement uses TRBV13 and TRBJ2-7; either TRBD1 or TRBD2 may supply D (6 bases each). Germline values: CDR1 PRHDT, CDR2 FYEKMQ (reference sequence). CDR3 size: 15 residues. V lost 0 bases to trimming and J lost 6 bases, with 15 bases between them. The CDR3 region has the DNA TGTGCCAGCAGCTTAGGAGGGGGGCCAGTTCCCGAGCAGTACTTC. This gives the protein CASSLGGGPVPEQYF.